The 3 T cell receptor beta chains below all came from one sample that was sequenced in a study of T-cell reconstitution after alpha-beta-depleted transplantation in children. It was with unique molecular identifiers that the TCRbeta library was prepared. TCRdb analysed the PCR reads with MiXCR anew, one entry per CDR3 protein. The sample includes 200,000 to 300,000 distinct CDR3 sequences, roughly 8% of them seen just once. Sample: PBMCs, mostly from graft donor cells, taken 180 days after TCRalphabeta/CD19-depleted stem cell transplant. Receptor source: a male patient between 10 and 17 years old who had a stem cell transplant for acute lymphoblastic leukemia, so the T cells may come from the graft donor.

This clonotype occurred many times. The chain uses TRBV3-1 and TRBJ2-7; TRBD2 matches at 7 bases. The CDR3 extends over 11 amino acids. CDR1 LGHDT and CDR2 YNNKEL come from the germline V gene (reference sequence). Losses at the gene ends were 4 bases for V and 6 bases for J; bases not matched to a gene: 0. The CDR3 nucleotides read TGTGCCAGCAGCCGGGGGGGCGAGCAGTACTTC. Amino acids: CASSRGGEQYF.

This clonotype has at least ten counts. The CDR3 DNA is TGTGCCAGCAGACCCCTCCGGGACAGCAATCAGCCCCAGCATTTT. The encoded protein is CASRPLRDSNQPQHF. This rearrangement joins TRBV6-2 or TRBV6-3 to TRBJ1-5; TRBD1 might be the D (5 bases). Germline V lookup: CDR1 MNHEY, CDR2 SVGEGT. The length of the CDR3 is 15 residues. V was cut by 6 bases and J by 1 base, with 13 bases left in between.

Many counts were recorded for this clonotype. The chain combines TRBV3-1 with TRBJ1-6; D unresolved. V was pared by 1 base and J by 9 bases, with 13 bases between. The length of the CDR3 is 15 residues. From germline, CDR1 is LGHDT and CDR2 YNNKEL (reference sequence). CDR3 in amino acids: CASSQGDLSGSPLHF. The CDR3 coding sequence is TGTGCCAGCAGCCAAGGAGACCTTTCGGGTTCACCCCTCCACTTT. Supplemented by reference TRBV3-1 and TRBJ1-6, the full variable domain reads DTAVSQTPKYLVTQMGNDKSIKCEQNLGHDTMYWYKQDSKKFLKIMFSYNNKELIINETVPNRFSPKSPDKAHLNLHINSLELGDSAVYFCASSQGDLSGSPLHFGNGTRLTVT.